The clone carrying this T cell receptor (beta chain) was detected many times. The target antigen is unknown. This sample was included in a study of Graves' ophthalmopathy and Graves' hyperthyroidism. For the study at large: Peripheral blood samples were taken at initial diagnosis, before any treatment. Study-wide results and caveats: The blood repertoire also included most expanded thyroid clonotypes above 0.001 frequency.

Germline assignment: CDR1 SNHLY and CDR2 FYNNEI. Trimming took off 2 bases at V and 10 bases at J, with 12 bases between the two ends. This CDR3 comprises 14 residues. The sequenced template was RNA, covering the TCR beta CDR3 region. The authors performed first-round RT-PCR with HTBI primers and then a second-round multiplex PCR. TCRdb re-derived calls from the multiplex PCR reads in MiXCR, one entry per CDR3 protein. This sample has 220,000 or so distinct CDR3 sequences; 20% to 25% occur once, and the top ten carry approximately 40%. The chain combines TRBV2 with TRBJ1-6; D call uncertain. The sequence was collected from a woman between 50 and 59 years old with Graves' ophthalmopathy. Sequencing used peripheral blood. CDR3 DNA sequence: TGTGCCAGCAGTGAATATAGGCAAGACTCACCCCTCCACTTT. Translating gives CASSEYRQDSPLHF.